Below are 5 T cell receptor beta chains sequenced from a single sample in a study of blood T cells in healthy people across ages. A second PCR, run for about 7 to 11 cycles, used a sample-barcoded 5' primer plus a J-beta primer mix. Each CDR3 protein is one row after TCRdb ran MiXCR on the 5' RACE reads. The repertoire holds roughly 2 million distinct CDR3 sequences, with less than 50% as singletons. Sample: blood. These receptors were obtained from a woman aged 40 to 49 in good health.

The V gene is TRBV7-9, the J gene TRBJ2-1, with 9 bases lining up with TRBD2. V shed 3 bases and J 6 bases; nucleotides not matched to a gene: 9. The CDR3 contains 16 residues. Germline lookup yields CDR1 SEHNR and CDR2 FQNEAQ (reference sequence). The CDR3 nucleotides are TGTGCCAGCAGCTTGGGTAGCGGGGGAAAATTCAATGAGCAGTTCTTC. Its translation is CASSLGSGGKFNEQFF. The complete variable domain, with remaining parts taken from reference TRBV7-9 and TRBJ2-1, reads DTGVSQNPRHKITKRGQNVTFRCDPISEHNRLYWYRQTLGQGPEFLTYFQNEAQLEKSRLLSDRFSAERPKGSFSTLEIQRTEQGDSAMYLCASSLGSGGKFNEQFFGPGTRLTVL.

V is TRBV5-1 and J is TRBJ2-5; possible D gene TRBD2, 6 bases. The length of the CDR3 is 15 residues. With 0 bases removed from V and 2 bases from J, the gap between germline ends came to 11 bases. CDR1 and CDR2 from the germline V gene are SGHRS and YFSETQ. The CDR3 loop is CASSLGRVQQETQYF. In DNA form, the CDR3 reads TGCGCCAGCAGCTTGGGGAGGGTGCAGCAAGAGACCCAGTACTTC. The full variable domain, in which reference TRBV5-1 and TRBJ2-5 provide the parts outside the CDR3, is KAGVTQTPRYLIKTRGQQVTLSCSPISGHRSVSWYQQTPGQGLQFLFEYFSETQRNKGNFPGRFSGRQFSNSRSEMNVSTLELGDSALYLCASSLGRVQQETQYFGPGTRLLVL.

The chain links TRBV10-3 to TRBJ2-1; 7 nucleotides line up with TRBD1. Trimming removed 6 bases from V and 4 bases from J; junction bases left unmatched: 9. Germline V gene data show CDR1 as ENHRY and CDR2 as SYGVKD. This CDR3 spans 15 amino acids. The CDR3 loop reads CAISHGTEGYNEQFF. The DNA for the CDR3 is TGTGCCATCAGCCACGGGACAGAGGGGTACAATGAGCAGTTCTTC.

This clonotype was counted between two and nine times. This chain joins TRBV7-2 and TRBJ1-2; tentatively, D is TRBD1 (5 bases). The V and J ends lost 7 bases and 8 bases respectively, with 23 bases between them. This CDR3 contains 15 residues. Germline assignment: CDR1 SGHTA and CDR2 FQGNSA. The CDR3: CASTQVTGVGGGYTF. The CDR3 nucleotides read TGTGCCAGCACCCAAGTAACAGGTGTCGGGGGGGGCTACACCTTC.

The rearrangement links TRBV20-1 to TRBJ1-5; D not resolved. The CDR3 has 16 amino acids. The germline V gene has CDR1 DFQATT and CDR2 SNEGSKA (reference sequence). V was pared by 1 base and J by 0 bases, with 13 bases between. CDR3 protein: CSARVLARHSNQPQHF. The DNA of the CDR3 is TGCAGTGCTAGAGTCCTTGCGAGGCATAGCAATCAGCCCCAGCATTTT.